This TCR beta chain came from a study of blood T cells in healthy people across ages. For the second PCR, which ran for about 7 to 11 cycles, a sample-barcoded 5' primer and a J-beta primer mix were used. A single record per CDR3 protein comes from TCRdb applying MiXCR to the 5' RACE reads. The sample lists around 800,000 distinct CDR3 sequences, 20% to 30% occurring once. About 10 milliliters of peripheral blood were drawn from each donor into EDTA-treated tubes. PBMCs, at least 7 million per sample, were isolated. This CDR3 is 14 amino acids long. Germline lookup yields CDR1 MRHNA and CDR2 SNTAGT. This sample was shared with a second study, whose subject was T cells of mothers and their children. As that report states: Healthy Caucasian mothers, a few in number, and their six children were the donors. In cDNA synthesis, all of the extracted RNA was used at about 1.5 ug per 15 ul.

The sequenced sample consisted of blood. The sequence was obtained from a boy between 10 and 17 years old in good health. The chain carries TRBV6-4 and TRBJ2-5; the D gene is possibly TRBD2 (5 bases). The J call is uncertain, as TRBJ2-1 better fits the DNA end. CDR3 coding DNA: TGTGCCAGCAGTGAAATGACGGGAACGAATGAGCAGTTCTTC. Translation gives CASSEMTGTNEQFF.